These 15 T cell receptor beta chains were sequenced from one sample in a study of T-cell reconstitution after alpha-beta-depleted transplantation in children. The library targeted TCRbeta and was prepared with unique molecular identifiers. TCRdb re-called the PCR reads with MiXCR, one entry per CDR3 protein. The sample has 700,000 or so distinct CDR3 sequences; around 13% are singletons. The material was PBMCs, obtained before TCRalphabeta/CD19-depleted stem cell transplant. All receptors derive from a girl aged 2 to 10 with congenital amegakaryocytic thrombocytopenia, due to receive a stem cell transplant.

Ten or more counts support this clonotype. The chain employs TRBV20-1 and TRBJ2-3, with 7 bases matching TRBD2. J lost 0 bases, V lost 1 base, and 19 bases had no gene match. The CDR3 extends over 20 amino acids. Germline V CDR1 and CDR2: DFQATT, SNEGSKA (reference sequence). The DNA for the CDR3 is TGCAGTGCTAGAGTACTTGCTCCCTTAAGACTAGCACACAGCACAGATACGCAGTATTTT. This encodes CSARVLAPLRLAHSTDTQYF.

This clonotype was recorded at least ten times. The chain employs TRBV5-1 and TRBJ2-3; tentative D call: TRBD1 (6 bases). Looked up from germline, CDR1 is SGHRS and CDR2 is YFSETQ. Trimming took 3 bases from V and 2 from J, leaving 16 bases between them. The CDR3 consists of 16 residues. The CDR3 DNA sequence: TGCGCCAGCAGCTCTCAGGGGAGCCGCCTCACAGATACGCAGTATTTT. Its translation is CASSSQGSRLTDTQYF.

This clonotype was counted between two and nine times. This rearrangement joins TRBV28 to TRBJ2-3; TRBD2 matches 7 bases. This CDR3 contains 15 residues. The germline V gene encodes CDR1 MDHEN and CDR2 SYDVKM. Trimming removed 10 bases from V and 1 base from J; junction bases left unmatched: 11. CDR3 coding DNA: TGTGCCACCGGGTCTCTAGCGGATGGCACAGATACGCAGTATTTT. Amino acids: CATGSLADGTDTQYF.

This clonotype was counted ten times or more. This chain joins TRBV7-9 and TRBJ2-2, with D perhaps TRBD1 or TRBD2 (5 bases each). Trimming stripped 1 base from V and 4 bases from J, with 7 bases between. This CDR3 spans 14 amino acids. Germline V gene sequence: CDR1 SEHNR, CDR2 FQNEAQ (reference sequence). The CDR3 DNA is TGTGCCAGCAGCTTAGTAGGGACCACCGGGGAGCTGTTTTTT. Its protein product is CASSLVGTTGELFF.

Many counts were recorded for this clonotype. This chain links TRBV9 with TRBJ2-1; 11 bases are a match to TRBD2. The trim removed 1 base at V and 2 bases at J, leaving 8 bases unmatched. CDR3 length equals 18 residues. Germline assignment: CDR1 SGDLS and CDR2 YYNGEE. This CDR3 reads CASSVTSGSFSAYNEQFF. DNA of the CDR3: TGTGCCAGCAGCGTAACTAGCGGGAGTTTTTCGGCCTACAATGAGCAGTTCTTC.

In its sample, this clonotype was seen many times. J is TRBJ2-1 and V is TRBV27; perhaps TRBD1 as D (5 bases). CDR1 MNHEY and CDR2 SMNVEV come from the germline V gene (reference sequence). The CDR3 spans 17 residues. The ends were cut back, 3 bases at V and 5 bases at J, with 20 bases in the middle. CDR3 coding DNA: TGTGCCAGCAGTTTCGGGTTTGTAGGGGCGACCAACAATGAGCAGTTCTTC. Amino acids: CASSFGFVGATNNEQFF.

The chain joins TRBV20-1 to TRBJ2-2; D call uncertain. The V gene's germline CDR1 is DFQATT and CDR2 SNEGSKA (reference sequence). The CDR3 sequence is 11 residues long. Trimming took 1 base from V and 4 from J, leaving 1 base between them. CDR3 bases: TGCAGTGCTAGAGCCACCGGGGAGCTGTTTTTT. As protein: CSARATGELFF.

V gene TRBV20-1 combines with J gene TRBJ2-2, with D perhaps TRBD2 (5 bases). CDR3 length equals 14 residues. Between the trimmed V and J ends, which lost 0 bases and 3 bases, there was a span of 8 bases. CDR1 is DFQATT, CDR2 SNEGSKA, per germline (reference sequence). CDR3 nucleotides: TGCAGTGCTAGAGATACGGGGTACACCGGGGAGCTGTTTTTT. Its translation is CSARDTGYTGELFF.

The genes are TRBV12-3 or TRBV12-4 and TRBJ1-1, with 9 positions matching TRBD1. V shed 6 bases, J shed 7 bases, and the junction held 6 bases outside the gene matches. The CDR3 length is 13 residues. The CDR3 sequence: CASRGTGLFEAFF. CDR3 bases: TGTGCCAGCAGGGGGACAGGGTTATTTGAAGCTTTCTTT.

The chain combines TRBV5-1 with TRBJ2-5, with TRBD2 identical over 7 bases. CDR1 and CDR2 (germline): SGHRS, YFSETQ. Losses at the gene ends were 0 bases for V and 5 bases for J; bases not matched to a gene: 13. The CDR3 totals 17 residues. The CDR3 reads CASSLEGPAGLVETQYF. The CDR3 DNA reads as TGCGCCAGCAGCTTGGAGGGCCCAGCGGGATTGGTGGAGACCCAGTACTTC.

This clonotype was counted many times. J is TRBJ2-1 and V is TRBV20-1; D may be TRBD2 (5 bases). The V end was cut by 3 bases, the J end by 5 bases, with 11 bases between. The germline gives CDR1 DFQATT, CDR2 SNEGSKA (reference sequence). The CDR3 consists of 13 residues. The CDR3 protein is CSARQTTNNEQFF. CDR3 sequence (DNA): TGCAGTGCTAGGCAGACTACGAACAATGAGCAGTTCTTC.

The V gene is TRBV3-1, the J gene TRBJ1-4; tentative D call: TRBD1 (5 bases). The length of the CDR3 is 10 residues. Between the trimmed V and J ends, which lost 8 bases and 10 bases, there was a span of 8 bases. From germline, CDR1 is LGHDT and CDR2 YNNKEL (reference sequence). In DNA form, the CDR3 reads TGTGCCAGCGGGACGTCAAAACTGTTTTTT. This sequence encodes CASGTSKLFF. Drawing the rest from reference TRBV3-1 and TRBJ1-4, the complete variable domain is DTAVSQTPKYLVTQMGNDKSIKCEQNLGHDTMYWYKQDSKKFLKIMFSYNNKELIINETVPNRFSPKSPDKAHLNLHINSLELGDSAVYFCASGTSKLFFGSGTQLSVL.

The chain employs TRBV20-1 and TRBJ1-3; D possibly corresponds to TRBD1 (5 bases). The CDR3 runs 15 residues. Germline CDR1 is DFQATT and CDR2 is SNEGSKA (reference sequence). The V gene lost 0 bases and the J gene lost 0 bases, with 9 bases spanning the gap. The CDR3 DNA sequence: TGCAGTGCTAGAGATCATAGGGGCTCTGGAAACACCATATATTTT. This gives the protein CSARDHRGSGNTIYF.

The chain employs TRBV5-1 and TRBJ1-1, with D uncertain. The CDR3 is 15 amino acids. Trimming left V 1 base short and J 4 bases short, with 14 bases between. Germline V CDR1 and CDR2: SGHRS, YFSETQ. The CDR3 DNA reads TGCGCCAGCAGCTTGTGGTCCTTAGGAGGCACTGAAGCTTTCTTT. It is translated as CASSLWSLGGTEAFF.

The rearrangement links TRBV4-1 to TRBJ2-7, with TRBD1 as a possible D gene (6 bases). Per germline, CDR1 MGHRA and CDR2 YSYEKL. The V and J ends lost 0 bases and 4 bases respectively, with 16 bases between them. The CDR3 is made up of 16 amino acids. The CDR3 reads CASSQEVRTGPYEQYF. Here the CDR3 DNA reads TGCGCCAGCAGCCAAGAGGTTCGCACAGGGCCTTACGAGCAGTACTTC.